One sample yielded the 3 T cell receptor beta chains listed below, sequenced in a study of cytomegalovirus exposure and HLA in healthy donors. The PCR made use of 60 Vbeta and 13 Jbeta primers. The assay was immunoSEQ multiplex PCR, and TCRdb's table has in-frame clones only and misses some. The sample shows 140,000 to 150,000 clones, about 80% of them seen only once. Sequenced: PBMCs. The receptor set was obtained from a man aged 35 to 55 in good health and CMV-seronegative.

Concerning this clone itself: Since no conserved phenylalanine or tryptophan closes the CDR3, a read error is the likely cause. No DNA is shown, since the ends of the CDR3 on it are uncertain; the CDR3 is the one TCRdb lists. The V call is TRBV19, the J call TRBJ2-3; no check of the table's D call, TRBD2, against the DNA was made. The CDR3 totals 13 residues, both ends included. The V gene's germline CDR1 is LNHDA and CDR2 SQIVND (reference sequence). This CDR3 is CASSDALGLATSL.

This clone was found a few times. The genes are TRBV10-3 and TRBJ1-5; no firm D call. Per the germline V gene, CDR1 is ENHRY and CDR2 is SYGVKD. V lost 6 bases, J lost 2 bases, and 17 bases lay in between. This CDR3 spans 16 amino acids. The CDR3 here is CAISLMLTEGNQPQHF. CDR3 bases: TGTGCCATCAGCTTGATGCTGACTGAGGGCAATCAGCCCCAGCATTTT.

The chain carries TRBV7-9 and TRBJ1-2, with D perhaps matching TRBD1 (6 bases). The CDR3 is made up of 15 amino acids. V gave up 3 bases and J gave up 2 bases, with 13 bases separating them. Per germline, CDR1 SEHNR and CDR2 FQNEAQ (reference sequence). The CDR3 nucleotides are TGTGCCAGCAGCTTGCCACTCGACAGGAACTATGGCTACACCTTC. The encoded protein is CASSLPLDRNYGYTF.